A single sample is the source of the 30 T cell receptor beta chains below, sequenced in a study of cytomegalovirus exposure and HLA in healthy donors. 60 Vbeta and 13 Jbeta primers were used in PCR. TCRdb keeps only in-frame clones here, not all; method: immunoSEQ multiplex PCR. Among under 200,000 clones listed, roughly 87% were seen once. Sequences were obtained from PBMCs. These receptors were collected from a girl under 18 in good health and CMV-seropositive.

This clone was detected only a few times. The CDR3 region is CASSGGQFRDEQFF. The CDR3 DNA follows: TGTGCCAGCAGTGGGGGACAGTTCCGCGATGAGCAGTTCTTC. The chain joins TRBV28 to TRBJ2-1, with 7 bases matching TRBD1. Germline loops: CDR1 MDHEN, CDR2 SYDVKM. The CDR3 has 14 amino acids. The V and J ends lost 5 bases and 8 bases, in that order; junction bases with no gene match: 9.

The chain employs TRBV5-1 and TRBJ2-2, with TRBD2 matching over 7 bases. Germline V gives CDR1 SGHRS, CDR2 YFSETQ. The CDR3 runs to 16 residues. The ends lost 0 bases at V and 2 bases at J; junction bases unmatched: 4. CDR3 in amino acids: CASSLALAENTGELFF. In DNA form, the CDR3 reads TGCGCCAGCAGCTTGGCTCTAGCGGAAAACACCGGGGAGCTGTTTTTT.

V is TRBV19 and J is TRBJ2-1; D might be TRBD1 (5 bases). The CDR3 runs to 15 residues. V lost 5 bases, J lost 2 bases, and 13 bases lay in between. Germline CDR1 reads LNHDA; CDR2 reads SQIVND (reference sequence). CDR3 sequence: CASSSQGNPYNEQFF. In nucleotides, the CDR3 is TGTGCCAGTAGTTCGCAGGGTAACCCCTACAATGAGCAGTTCTTC. The whole variable domain, filled in from reference TRBV19 and TRBJ2-1, reads DGGITQSPKYLFRKEGQNVTLSCEQNLNHDAMYWYRQDPGQGLRLIYYSQIVNDFQKGDIAEGYSVSREKKESFPLTVTSAQKNPTAFYLCASSSQGNPYNEQFFGPGTRLTVL.

The chain employs TRBV30 and TRBJ2-5, with D possibly TRBD1 on 6 matching bases. CDR1 is GTSNPN, CDR2 SVGIG, per germline (reference sequence). Trimming shortened V by 5 bases and J by 0 bases, and 7 bases separated the two germline ends. The CDR3 totals 12 residues. In DNA, the CDR3 is TGTGCCTGGCGGACAGACCAAGAGACCCAGTACTTC. This sequence encodes CAWRTDQETQYF. Full variable domain (outside the CDR3, taken from reference TRBV30 and TRBJ2-5): SQTIHQWPATLVQPVGSPLSLECTVEGTSNPNLYWYRQAAGRGLQLLFYSVGIGQISSEVPQNLSASRPQDRQFILSSKKLLLSDSGFYLCAWRTDQETQYFGPGTRLLVL.

The rearrangement links TRBV28 to TRBJ1-1, with TRBD1 identical over 7 bases. V dropped 5 bases and J dropped 7; count of bases not matched to a gene: 13. The CDR3 extends over 15 amino acids. CDR1 is MDHEN and CDR2 is SYDVKM in the germline V gene. The CDR3 nucleotides read TGTGCCAGCAGTCGTTCTTTACAGGGGTTTGGTGAAGCTTTCTTT. Translation gives CASSRSLQGFGEAFF.

The V and J genes are TRBV27 and TRBJ2-5; 11 bases line up with TRBD2. The CDR3 loop spans 14 amino acids. Germline-derived CDR1 and CDR2 are MNHEY and SMNVEV (reference sequence). V was pared by 8 bases and J by 5 bases, with 7 bases of the junction left unmatched. CDR3 loop: CASGIAGGSETQYF. The CDR3 coding sequence is TGTGCCAGCGGGATAGCGGGAGGGAGCGAGACCCAGTACTTC.

V and J are TRBV29-1 and TRBJ2-2, with D perhaps TRBD1 (5 bases). This CDR3 region has 15 residues. V dropped 1 base and J dropped 0 bases, with 9 bases sitting between them. Germline loops: CDR1 SQVTM, CDR2 ANQGSEA. The CDR3 region has the DNA TGCAGCGTTGAAGGAGCAGGGACGAACACCGGGGAGCTGTTTTTT. Residues: CSVEGAGTNTGELFF.

J is TRBJ1-2 and V is TRBV19, with 7 bases aligning to TRBD1. The CDR3 length is 14 residues. V trimming: 2 bases; J trimming: 5 bases; junction bases outside the gene matches: 5. The germline V gene has CDR1 LNHDA and CDR2 SQIVND (reference sequence). CDR3 protein: CASSIRGQTYGYTF. CDR3 DNA: TGTGCCAGTAGTATACGGGGACAGACTTATGGCTACACCTTC.

This sequence joins TRBV28 and TRBJ2-7; 9 bases fit TRBD2. V shed 6 bases, J shed 6 bases, and the junction held 12 bases outside the gene matches. Germline assignment: CDR1 MDHEN and CDR2 SYDVKM. The CDR3 sequence is 15 residues long. CDR3: CASSQALAGASEQYF. CDR3 bases: TGTGCCAGCAGCCAAGCTTTAGCGGGAGCTAGCGAGCAGTACTTC.

Only a few counts were recorded for this clone. The V call is TRBV6-6, the J call TRBJ1-5; D perhaps matches TRBD1 (6 bases). V was shortened by 6 bases and J by 6 bases, with 21 bases between the two germline ends. This CDR3 region has 16 residues. Germline loops: CDR1 MNHNY, CDR2 SVGAGI (reference sequence). DNA for the CDR3: TGTGCCAGCAGCCCGGGGGGCAGGGGAGGAGGTCAGCCCCAGCATTTT. It specifies CASSPGGRGGGQPQHF.

The rearrangement links TRBV2 to TRBJ2-7; 7 nucleotides agree with TRBD1. V dropped 6 bases and J dropped 3; count of bases not matched to a gene: 2. The CDR3 runs 12 residues. CDR1 and CDR2 from the germline V gene are SNHLY and FYNNEI. The CDR3: CASRGDSYEQYF. DNA for the CDR3: TGTGCCAGCAGGGGGGACAGCTACGAGCAGTACTTC.

The chain joins TRBV9 to TRBJ1-4, with 8 positions matching TRBD1. The CDR3 spans 15 residues. With 3 bases clipped from V and 8 bases from J, the junction kept 9 bases outside the gene matches. Germline values: CDR1 SGDLS, CDR2 YYNGEE. The CDR3 region has the DNA TGTGCCAGCAGCGCCAGACAGGGGATTACCGAAAAACTGTTTTTT. It is translated as CASSARQGITEKLFF.

V gene TRBV27 combines with J gene TRBJ2-7; a weak D match, TRBD2 (5 bases). This CDR3 comprises 15 residues. V shed 8 bases and J shed 0 bases, with 17 bases lying between them. Germline V gene lookup returns CDR1 MNHEY and CDR2 SMNVEV (reference sequence). The CDR3 loop is CASRPRGSSSYEQYF. The CDR3 nucleotides are TGTGCCAGCCGTCCTCGGGGTTCTAGCTCCTACGAGCAGTACTTC.

The chain links TRBV5-1 to TRBJ2-7; 7 positions agree with TRBD2. Trimming took 4 bases from V and 2 from J; bases not matched to a gene: 12. The germline V gene encodes CDR1 SGHRS and CDR2 YFSETQ. This CDR3 is 16 amino acids long. In nucleotides, the CDR3 is TGCGCCAGCAGCAGGGGCAGCGGGAACCTACCCTACGAGCAGTACTTC. It encodes CASSRGSGNLPYEQYF.

The CDR3 spells CASSDRGLNEKLFF. CDR3 in DNA: TGTGCCAGTAGCGACAGGGGCCTTAATGAAAAACTGTTTTTT. The genes are TRBV19 and TRBJ1-4; 8 positions match TRBD1. Germline V CDR1 and CDR2: LNHDA, SQIVND (reference sequence). CDR3 length: 14 residues. The ends lost 6 bases at V and 4 bases at J; junction bases unmatched: 4.

A single count supports this clone. This sequence joins TRBV28 and TRBJ1-2, with 9 bases aligning to TRBD1. V gave up 6 bases and J gave up 3 bases; unmatched junction bases: 8. The germline V gene has CDR1 MDHEN and CDR2 SYDVKM. The CDR3 covers 15 residues. CDR3 DNA sequence: TGTGCCAGCAGCCCAACAGGGGGCATGGACTATGGCTACACCTTC. It specifies CASSPTGGMDYGYTF.

The chain links TRBV30 to TRBJ2-3; D may be TRBD1 (6 bases). From germline, CDR1 is GTSNPN and CDR2 SVGIG (reference sequence). The V gene lost 0 bases and the J gene lost 4 bases, with 17 bases spanning the gap. This CDR3 spans 16 amino acids. CDR3 in DNA: TGTGCCTGGAGTGTGGGGGTTGGACAGACTCCAGATACGCAGTATTTT. Protein sequence: CAWSVGVGQTPDTQYF. The whole variable domain, remainder taken from reference TRBV30 and TRBJ2-3, is SQTIHQWPATLVQPVGSPLSLECTVEGTSNPNLYWYRQAAGRGLQLLFYSVGIGQISSEVPQNLSASRPQDRQFILSSKKLLLSDSGFYLCAWSVGVGQTPDTQYFGPGTRLTVL.

The rearrangement links TRBV10-3 to TRBJ2-3, with 11 bases that match TRBD2. The CDR3 is 15 amino acids. Germline loops: CDR1 ENHRY, CDR2 SYGVKD. Unmatched junction bases numbered 4, after V lost 2 bases and J lost 6 bases. The CDR3 DNA is TGTGCCATCAGTGAGACTAGCGGGAGTTTTGATACGCAGTATTTT. This encodes CAISETSGSFDTQYF.

This clone was recorded once. V gene TRBV27 combines with J gene TRBJ2-1; 10 bases fit TRBD2. V was clipped by 4 bases and J by 7 bases; unmatched bases: 7. The CDR3 has 15 residues. The germline CDR1 and CDR2 sequences are MNHEY and SMNVEV (reference sequence). This CDR3 is CASSYLAGAVNEQFF. Here the CDR3 DNA reads TGTGCCAGCAGTTACCTAGCGGGAGCGGTAAATGAGCAGTTCTTC.

This chain links TRBV6-1 with TRBJ2-3; 11 bases are a match to TRBD2. With V trimmed by 6 bases and J by 7 bases, 9 bases remained unmatched. The germline CDR1 and CDR2 sequences are MNHNS and SASEGT. The CDR3 is made up of 15 amino acids. The CDR3 region is CASRLAGVVANTQYF. In DNA, the CDR3 is TGTGCCAGCAGACTAGCGGGAGTTGTAGCAAATACGCAGTATTTT.

The count of this clone is one. The chain has TRBV2 and TRBJ2-2; D perhaps matches TRBD1 (6 bases). The CDR3 is 16 amino acids. Germline CDR1 SNHLY, CDR2 FYNNEI. The V end lost 6 bases, the J end lost 0 bases, and 14 bases lay between the germline ends. CDR3 DNA: TGTGCCAGCAGCCCAGACAGGACATCGAACACCGGGGAGCTGTTTTTT. This translates into CASSPDRTSNTGELFF.

The rearrangement joins TRBV5-5 to TRBJ2-5; D unclear. Germline assignment: CDR1 SGHKS and CDR2 YYEKEE (reference sequence). V was shortened by 3 bases and J by 5 bases, with 5 bases between the two germline ends. This CDR3 region has 11 residues. CDR3 sequence (DNA): TGTGCCAGCAGCTCCCAGGAGACCCAGTACTTC. Translating gives CASSSQETQYF. Based on the CDR3 plus reference TRBV5-5 and TRBJ2-5, the full variable domain is DAGVTQSPTHLIKTRGQQVTLRCSPISGHKSVSWYQQVLGQGPQFIFQYYEKEERGRGNFPDRFSARQFPNYSSELNVNALLLGDSALYLCASSSQETQYFGPGTRLLVL.

This chain links TRBV9 with TRBJ1-1; D might be TRBD1 (6 bases). The germline CDR1 and CDR2 sequences are SGDLS and YYNGEE. Trimming removed 4 bases from V and 0 bases from J, with 13 bases in between. The length of the CDR3 is 15 residues. DNA of the CDR3: TGTGCCAGCAGCTTAATAGGGGGTCTGAACACTGAAGCTTTCTTT. This sequence encodes CASSLIGGLNTEAFF.

The J gene is TRBJ2-1, the V gene TRBV28, with D possibly matching TRBD1 (7 bases). The V end was cut by 10 bases, the J end by 0 bases, with 16 bases between. The germline CDR1 and CDR2 sequences are MDHEN and SYDVKM. The CDR3 loop spans 15 amino acids. CDR3 amino acids: CAKSRGEGSYNEQFF. Here the CDR3 DNA reads TGTGCCAAATCCAGGGGGGAAGGCTCCTACAATGAGCAGTTCTTC.

This chain connects TRBV6-5 to TRBJ1-5, with 7 bases that match TRBD1. CDR1 and CDR2 (germline): MNHEY, SVGAGI. V dropped 5 bases and J dropped 7; count of bases not matched to a gene: 11. The CDR3 extends over 15 amino acids. The DNA of the CDR3 is TGTGCCAGCAGTACAACAGGGGTAGGAGAACAGCCCCAGCATTTT. It translates to CASSTTGVGEQPQHF.

This clone was found once. The junction and the germline gene differ at one end; a read error may be behind it. Other nucleotide sequences from this sample produce the same CDR3. The chain employs TRBV27 and TRBJ2-7; weak D call: TRBD2 (5 bases). Germline CDR1 is MNHEY and CDR2 is SMNVEV (reference sequence). This CDR3 comprises 15 residues. The CDR3 region is CASSLLEGFSHEQYF. CDR3 in DNA: TGTGCCAGCAGTTTATTAGAGGGTTTCTCCCACGAGCAGTACTTC.

The chain has TRBV6-5 and TRBJ2-4; D unclear. The ends were cut back, 7 bases at V and 5 bases at J, with 9 bases in the middle. CDR3 length: 12 residues. Germline V CDR1 and CDR2: MNHEY, SVGAGI. The CDR3 here is CASISRENIQYF. The CDR3 coding sequence is TGTGCCAGCATCTCGAGAGAAAACATTCAGTACTTC.

This chain's CDR3 is CASSLVAPSTDTQYF. The DNA for the CDR3 is TGCGCCAGCAGCTTGGTTGCGCCTAGCACAGATACGCAGTATTTT. The rearrangement uses TRBV5-1 and TRBJ2-3; D is unresolved. The germline V gene has CDR1 SGHRS and CDR2 YFSETQ. The CDR3 totals 15 residues. V was cut by 0 bases and J by 0 bases, with 8 bases left in between.

The chain employs TRBV4-1 and TRBJ1-1, with D possibly being TRBD1 (6 bases). With 3 bases removed from V and 2 bases from J, the gap between germline ends came to 10 bases. Germline V gene sequence: CDR1 MGHRA, CDR2 YSYEKL. The CDR3 is 14 residues long. The CDR3 region has the DNA TGCGCCAGCAGCCACGGACAGCCCAACACTGAAGCTTTCTTT. As protein: CASSHGQPNTEAFF.

This rearrangement joins TRBV29-1 to TRBJ1-1; D might be TRBD1 (6 bases). The CDR3 covers 13 residues. Trimming cost V 6 bases and J 1 base, with 12 bases left between them. Germline V lookup: CDR1 SQVTM, CDR2 ANQGSEA. The CDR3 DNA sequence: TGCAGCGTGCCAGGGGCAGGGAACACTGAAGCTTTCTTT. Amino acid sequence: CSVPGAGNTEAFF.